The 7 T cell receptor beta chains reported below all come from one sample, sequenced in a study of OX40 agonist ivuxolimab in advanced cancers. The table came from immunoSEQ multiplex PCR; TCRdb's copy has only in-frame clones and leaves some out. Among around 69,000 clones listed, 89% were seen once. Sequencing was performed on CD4+ or CD8+ T cells sorted from blood, taken in a trial of the OX40 agonist ivuxolimab. The receptors shown here come from an adult with an advanced solid tumor such as melanoma, head and neck, liver or kidney cancer.

The chain employs TRBV27 and TRBJ2-1; TRBD2 agrees at 12 bases. The CDR3 contains 15 residues. The V gene's germline CDR1 is MNHEY and CDR2 SMNVEV (reference sequence). Trimming took 5 bases from V and 5 from J; bases not matched to a gene: 4. This CDR3 is CASSPLAGGDNEQFF. In DNA form, the CDR3 reads TGTGCCAGCAGTCCTCTAGCGGGAGGGGACAATGAGCAGTTCTTC.

The sample holds a few counts of this clone. The chain uses TRBV13 and TRBJ2-1; 8 bases line up with TRBD2. Germline values: CDR1 PRHDT, CDR2 FYEKMQ (reference sequence). With 6 bases clipped from V and 4 bases from J, the junction kept 8 bases outside the gene matches. The CDR3 covers 15 residues. CDR3 bases: TGTGCCAGCAGTTTAACTAGCGGACTTTACAATGAGCAGTTCTTC. Translation: CASSLTSGLYNEQFF.

CDR3 coding DNA: TGTGCCAGCAGCGGGGGACTAGCGGTTTACAATGAGCAGTTCTTC. As protein: CASSGGLAVYNEQFF. The chain carries TRBV5-8 and TRBJ2-1; 11 bases are a match to TRBD2. V gave up 4 bases and J gave up 4 bases; unmatched junction bases: 4. The CDR3 covers 15 residues. Germline lookup yields CDR1 SGHTS and CDR2 YDEGEE.

The chain links TRBV7-3 to TRBJ2-3, with D tentatively TRBD2 (6 bases). Per the germline V gene, CDR1 is SGHTA and CDR2 is FQGTGA. The CDR3 length is 13 residues. The V gene lost 5 bases and the J gene lost 2 bases, with 8 bases spanning the gap. The CDR3 region is CASSRTNTDTQYF. CDR3 coding DNA: TGTGCCAGCAGCCGGACTAACACAGATACGCAGTATTTT.

The J gene is TRBJ2-3, the V gene TRBV5-6, with D unresolved. The CDR3 spans 16 residues. Trimming stripped 1 base from V and 0 bases from J, with 12 bases between. Germline V gene sequence: CDR1 SGHDT, CDR2 YYEEEE. Here the CDR3 DNA reads TGTGCCAGCAGCTTGAGAGTTGCCCCTAGCACAGATACGCAGTATTTT. Translation gives CASSLRVAPSTDTQYF.

The chain recombines TRBV2 with TRBJ1-6, with 11 bases lining up with TRBD1. Trimming removed 2 bases from V and 7 bases from J; junction bases left unmatched: 4. CDR3 size: 16 residues. CDR1 and CDR2 from the germline V gene are SNHLY and FYNNEI. This chain's CDR3 is CASSESGTGGNSPLHF. The CDR3 DNA reads as TGTGCCAGCAGTGAATCTGGGACAGGGGGAAATTCACCCCTCCACTTT.

CDR3 in amino acids: CASSLGTEYGYTF. The CDR3 DNA follows: TGTGCCAGCAGCCTCGGGACAGAATATGGCTACACCTTC. The rearrangement links TRBV7-2 to TRBJ1-2; TRBD1 matches 7 bases. This CDR3 has 13 residues. Trimming took 5 bases from V and 5 from J; bases not matched to a gene: 5. Germline V gene lookup returns CDR1 SGHTA and CDR2 FQGNSA.